These 29 T cell receptor beta chains were sequenced from one sample in a study of T cells in tuberculosis. Data came from immunoSEQ multiplex PCR; TCRdb stores just in-frame clones and leaves some out. Of 25,000 to 35,000 clones listed, approximately 93% are singletons. Material: PBMCs. The source is a donor under 30 with latent tuberculosis or without tuberculosis infection.

The chain joins TRBV7-2 to TRBJ2-2, with 9 bases identical to TRBD2. The V gene end was trimmed by 1 base and the J gene end by 2 bases; junction bases not matched to a gene: 5. CDR1 and CDR2 from the germline V gene are SGHTA and FQGNSA. The CDR3 covers 17 residues. As DNA, the CDR3 is TGTGCCAGCAGCTTAGGCCTAGCGGGGAGAAACACCGGGGAGCTGTTTTTT. It yields the protein CASSLGLAGRNTGELFF. Full variable domain (missing parts from reference TRBV7-2 and TRBJ2-2): GAGVSQSPSNKVTEKGKDVELRCDPISGHTALYWYRQSLGQGLEFLIYFQGNSAPDKSGLPSDRFSAERTGGSVSTLTIQRTQQEDSAVYLCASSLGLAGRNTGELFFGEGSRLTVL.

This clone was seen a single time. The V and J genes are TRBV5-4 and TRBJ2-7, with 15 bases lining up with TRBD2. V shed 4 bases, J shed 4 bases, and the junction held 12 bases outside the gene matches. This CDR3 comprises 18 residues. Per the germline V gene, CDR1 is SGHNT and CDR2 is YYREEE (reference sequence). The CDR3 is CASSRGGLAGGSMYEQYF. The CDR3 bases are TGTGCCAGCAGCCGGGGCGGACTAGCGGGAGGGAGTATGTACGAGCAGTACTTC. The variable domain in full, completed from reference TRBV5-4 and TRBJ2-7, reads ETGVTQSPTHLIKTRGQQVTLRCSSQSGHNTVSWYQQALGQGPQFIFQYYREEENGRGNFPPRFSGLQFPNYSSELNVNALELDDSALYLCASSRGGLAGGSMYEQYFGPGTRLTVT.

J is TRBJ1-5 and V is TRBV6-1, with a weak D call TRBD1 (6 bases). Germline-derived CDR1 and CDR2 are MNHNS and SASEGT. The CDR3 spans 17 residues. V was pared by 2 bases and J by 0 bases, with 14 bases between. CDR3 region: CASSEYTGFHSNQPQHF. The CDR3 region has the DNA TGTGCCAGCAGTGAATACACAGGGTTCCATAGCAATCAGCCCCAGCATTTT.

This rearrangement joins TRBV5-1 to TRBJ2-6, with D possibly being TRBD1 (5 bases). CDR1 and CDR2 from the germline V gene are SGHRS and YFSETQ. The CDR3 is made up of 15 amino acids. Between the trimmed V and J ends, which lost 2 bases and 4 bases, there was a span of 10 bases. The CDR3 loop is CASSFRASGANVLTF. As DNA, the CDR3 is TGCGCCAGCAGCTTCAGGGCATCCGGGGCCAACGTCCTGACTTTC.

The rearrangement joins TRBV12-2 to TRBJ2-7; TRBD2 reflects the table's D call only, with no check against the DNA. TRBV12-2 is reported as a pseudogene. This CDR3 contains 14 residues. In nucleotides, the CDR3 is TGTGCAAGTCGCTTAGGGCGGGAGATCAACGAGCAGTACTTC. Translation: CASRLGREINEQYF.

The chain links TRBV30 to TRBJ2-1; 7 positions match TRBD1. The germline CDR1 and CDR2 sequences are GTSNPN and SVGIG (reference sequence). The CDR3 loop spans 16 amino acids. V gave up 0 bases and J gave up 6 bases; unmatched junction bases: 11. The CDR3 DNA reads TGTGCCTGGAGTGTACTGGGGACAGCCATAACCAATGAGCAGTTCTTC. It is translated as CAWSVLGTAITNEQFF.

V and J are TRBV9 and TRBJ2-1; 12 bases are a match to TRBD2. This CDR3 is 16 amino acids long. The trim removed 1 base at V and 9 bases at J, leaving 8 bases unmatched. Per the germline V gene, CDR1 is SGDLS and CDR2 is YYNGEE. CDR3 residues: CASSVRSSGGVSEQFF. The CDR3 coding sequence is TGTGCCAGCAGCGTACGTTCTAGCGGGGGGGTTAGTGAGCAGTTCTTC.

The V gene is TRBV9, the J gene TRBJ2-7, with TRBD2 matching 7 bases. Germline CDR1 and CDR2: SGDLS and YYNGEE. The V segment lost 3 bases and the J segment 0 bases; nucleotides outside the gene matches: 6. The CDR3 extends over 15 amino acids. The CDR3 is CASSAYSGRSYEQYF. The CDR3 DNA follows: TGTGCCAGCAGCGCCTATAGCGGGCGCTCCTACGAGCAGTACTTC.

The CDR3 loop is CASSSAGATQYF. CDR3 coding DNA: TGTGCCAGCAGTTCGGCGGGAGCTACGCAGTATTTT. V and J are TRBV28 and TRBJ2-3; TRBD2 matches 7 bases. Germline values: CDR1 MDHEN, CDR2 SYDVKM. With 4 bases clipped from V and 8 bases from J, the junction kept 3 bases outside the gene matches. This CDR3 has 12 amino acids.

The chain carries TRBV7-2 and TRBJ1-5, with 11 bases lining up with TRBD1. Germline CDR1 and CDR2: SGHTA and FQGNSA. J gave up 3 bases and V 5 bases, and 9 bases lay outside the gene matches. The CDR3 has 17 residues. For the CDR3, the DNA is TGTGCCAGCAGCGCGCGGACAGGGGGCGGGATCAATCAGCCCCAGCATTTT. Protein product: CASSARTGGGINQPQHF.

The chain is built from TRBV7-9 and TRBJ2-2, with TRBD2 as a possible D gene (6 bases). The germline CDR1 and CDR2 sequences are SEHNR and FQNEAQ (reference sequence). The CDR3 is made up of 15 amino acids. Trimming took off 1 base at V and 1 base at J, with 7 bases between the two ends. The CDR3 bases are TGTGCCAGCAGCTTAGGGGAGGTGAACACCGGGGAGCTGTTTTTT. Protein product: CASSLGEVNTGELFF. Supplemented by reference TRBV7-9 and TRBJ2-2, the full variable domain reads DTGVSQNPRHKITKRGQNVTFRCDPISEHNRLYWYRQTLGQGPEFLTYFQNEAQLEKSRLLSDRFSAERPKGSFSTLEIQRTEQGDSAMYLCASSLGEVNTGELFFGEGSRLTVL.

This chain links TRBV2 with TRBJ1-1; maybe TRBD1 (6 bases). This CDR3 contains 13 residues. Germline V gene lookup returns CDR1 SNHLY and CDR2 FYNNEI. V lost 4 bases and J lost 1, with 7 bases in between. In DNA form, the CDR3 reads TGTGCCAGCAGTGTACAGGGGAACACTGAAGCTTTCTTT. Protein product: CASSVQGNTEAFF.

V is TRBV7-9 and J is TRBJ1-2; TRBD1 is a possible D gene (5 bases). In germline, CDR1 is SEHNR, CDR2 FQNEAQ (reference sequence). V shed 2 bases and J shed 3 bases, with 10 bases lying between them. The CDR3 loop spans 14 amino acids. This CDR3 is CASSLPGGDYGYTF. For the CDR3, the DNA is TGTGCCAGCAGCTTACCCGGGGGAGACTATGGCTACACCTTC.

The chain recombines TRBV6-1 with TRBJ2-3; 8 nucleotides line up with TRBD2. CDR3 length equals 18 residues. Germline V lookup: CDR1 MNHNS, CDR2 SASEGT. Trimming removed 2 bases from V and 3 bases from J; junction bases left unmatched: 13. In nucleotides, the CDR3 is TGTGCCAGCAGTGAAAGAAGTGGGGTAGCGGGGTGGACAGATACGCAGTATTTT. Translating it yields CASSERSGVAGWTDTQYF.

This CDR3 reads CASSLVQDTQYF. The DNA of the CDR3 is TGTGCCAGCAGCTTAGTCCAGGATACGCAGTATTTT. This rearrangement joins TRBV7-2 to TRBJ2-3; D is unresolved. CDR3 length: 12 residues. V was cut by 1 base and J by 6 bases, with 5 bases left in between. CDR1 is SGHTA and CDR2 is FQGNSA in the germline V gene.

The chain has TRBV5-3 and TRBJ2-7; D perhaps matches TRBD1 (5 bases). TRBV5-3 is an ORF, and what it does is uncertain. V lost 4 bases to trimming and J lost 3 bases, with 20 bases between them. This CDR3 contains 16 residues. The CDR3, as DNA: TGTGCCAGAAGCCCATGCCCCCGAACAGGCCACTACGAGCAGTACTTC. Its protein is CARSPCPRTGHYEQYF.

The V call is TRBV2, the J call TRBJ2-7; 7 nucleotides match TRBD1. The CDR3 has 15 amino acids. Losses at the gene ends were 5 bases for V and 1 base for J; bases not matched to a gene: 8. Germline CDR1 is SNHLY and CDR2 is FYNNEI. The CDR3 region has the DNA TGTGCCAGCAGTTTTGCCGGGACAGAATCCTACGAGCAGTACTTC. It specifies CASSFAGTESYEQYF.

This chain connects TRBV15 to TRBJ2-3; 9 nucleotides align to TRBD2. CDR3 length: 13 amino acids. Germline V lookup: CDR1 LNHNV, CDR2 YYDKDF (reference sequence). The J segment lost 6 bases and the V segment lost 9 bases, leaving 7 bases of the junction unmatched. CDR3 sequence reads: CATQSSGTDTQYF. The CDR3 nucleotides read TGTGCCACACAATCTAGCGGGACGGATACGCAGTATTTT. The variable domain in full, with the rest retrieved from reference TRBV15 and TRBJ2-3, is DAMVIQNPRYQVTQFGKPVTLSCSQTLNHNVMYWYQQKSSQAPKLLFHYYDKDFNNEADTPDNFQSRRPNTSFCFLDIRSPGLGDTAMYLCATQSSGTDTQYFGPGTRLTVL.

The chain is built from TRBV28 and TRBJ1-2, with 9 bases aligning to TRBD1. Germline V gives CDR1 MDHEN, CDR2 SYDVKM. The CDR3 contains 11 residues. With V trimmed by 7 bases and J by 8 bases, 2 bases remained unmatched. Here the CDR3 reads CASNRGRGYTF. The CDR3 DNA sequence: TGTGCCAGCAACAGGGGGCGCGGCTACACCTTC.

This chain joins TRBV29-1 and TRBJ2-7, with D possibly matching TRBD1 (5 bases). V lost 2 bases and J 1 base, leaving 15 bases between the germline ends. This CDR3 is built from 15 residues. Germline V gives CDR1 SQVTM, CDR2 ANQGSEA. The CDR3 region is CSVELPDTGSYEQYF. In DNA form, the CDR3 reads TGCAGCGTTGAACTCCCAGATACAGGATCCTACGAGCAGTACTTC.

This chain joins TRBV7-8 and TRBJ2-3; possible D gene TRBD2, 7 bases. V dropped 4 bases and J dropped 2 bases, with 19 bases sitting between them. This CDR3 is built from 17 residues. Germline CDR1 reads SGHVS; CDR2 reads FQNEAQ. CDR3 in amino acids: CASSSPEGGDITDTQYF. The DNA of the CDR3 is TGTGCCAGCAGCTCGCCGGAGGGAGGGGACATCACAGATACGCAGTATTTT.

V gene TRBV28 combines with J gene TRBJ2-1, with D possibly TRBD2 on 5 matching bases. Germline CDR1 MDHEN, CDR2 SYDVKM. The CDR3 runs to 15 residues. V lost 6 bases and J lost 3, with 15 bases in between. DNA for the CDR3: TGTGCCAGCAGGCTTCTCGGACTCAGCTACAATGAGCAGTTCTTC. Its translation: CASRLLGLSYNEQFF.

The chain links TRBV14 to TRBJ2-7; a possible D gene is TRBD2 (7 bases). The V and J ends lost 4 bases and 4 bases respectively, with 14 bases between them. The CDR3 consists of 14 residues. Per germline, CDR1 SGHDN and CDR2 FVKESK. DNA of the CDR3: TGTGCCAGCAGCCTGCGGGGGCTGGAATACGAGCAGTACTTC. Protein: CASSLRGLEYEQYF.

V gene TRBV28 combines with J gene TRBJ1-1, with a possible D match to TRBD1 (5 bases). CDR3 length: 12 residues. Per the germline V gene, CDR1 is MDHEN and CDR2 is SYDVKM. V gave up 7 bases and J gave up 6 bases, with 12 bases separating them. In nucleotides, the CDR3 is TGTGCCAGCAAATTCGGAGGGGCTGAAGCTTTCTTT. Encoded protein: CASKFGGAEAFF.

This chain links TRBV28 with TRBJ2-1; 7 bases map to TRBD2. This CDR3 is built from 12 residues. In germline, CDR1 is MDHEN, CDR2 SYDVKM. V was pared by 1 base and J by 10 bases, with 1 base of the junction left unmatched. CDR3 loop: CASSLSAGEQFF. CDR3 sequence (DNA): TGTGCCAGCAGTTTATCAGCGGGGGAGCAGTTCTTC. The full variable domain, rest sourced from reference TRBV28 and TRBJ2-1, is DVKVTQSSRYLVKRTGEKVFLECVQDMDHENMFWYRQDPGLGLRLIYFSYDVKMKEKGDIPEGYSVSREKKERFSLILESASTNQTSMYLCASSLSAGEQFFGPGTRLTVL.

The V and J genes are TRBV2 and TRBJ1-4; D unresolved. V lost 6 bases to trimming and J lost 3 bases, with 14 bases between them. The CDR3 has 15 residues. The germline gives CDR1 SNHLY, CDR2 FYNNEI. CDR3 residues: CASSAYGGPNEKLFF. The CDR3, as DNA: TGTGCCAGCAGCGCTTACGGAGGTCCTAATGAAAAACTGTTTTTT.

The chain joins TRBV7-3 to TRBJ2-3; tentatively, D is TRBD2 (7 bases). Trimming removed 5 bases at V and 4 bases at J, with 16 bases between. This CDR3 is 15 amino acids long. Germline CDR1 is SGHTA and CDR2 is FQGTGA. The CDR3 sequence: CASSTGASGADTQYF. The CDR3 coding sequence is TGTGCCAGCAGCACGGGGGCTAGCGGCGCAGATACGCAGTATTTT. Full variable domain (rest looked up from reference TRBV7-3 and TRBJ2-3): GAGVSQTPSNKVTEKGKYVELRCDPISGHTALYWYRQSLGQGPEFLIYFQGTGAADDSGLPNDRFFAVRPEGSVSTLKIQRTERGDSAVYLCASSTGASGADTQYFGPGTRLTVL.

Here the CDR3 DNA reads TGTGCCAGCAGTGACCCAGGCGCTTTCTTT. This encodes CASSDPGAFF. The rearrangement uses TRBV6-1 and TRBJ1-1, with D unresolved. V shed 3 bases and J shed 11 bases, with 7 bases lying between them. The CDR3 length is 10 residues. The germline gives CDR1 MNHNS, CDR2 SASEGT.

This rearrangement joins TRBV6-1 to TRBJ1-4; 9 bases fit TRBD1. This CDR3 has 17 residues. CDR1 MNHNS and CDR2 SASEGT come from the germline V gene. J was trimmed by 1 base and V by 3 bases; bases with no gene match: 6. As DNA, the CDR3 is TGTGCCAGCAGTGACGGACAGGGGAGGCTAACTAATGAAAAACTGTTTTTT. Translating gives CASSDGQGRLTNEKLFF.